This T cell receptor (beta chain) was captured in a study of chemoradiotherapy in HPV16-positive cancers. Samples were taken several times over chemoradiotherapy. The CDR3 totals 14 residues. Germline lookup yields CDR1 SEHNR and CDR2 FQNEAQ (reference sequence). V dropped 3 bases and J dropped 15 bases, with 21 bases sitting between them. Sequenced by immunoSEQ multiplex PCR; TCRdb stores in-frame clones only, minus some. The table includes about 12,000 clones, roughly 78% detected once. The receptor comes from a human donor with HPV-associated anogenital cancer. V gene TRBV7-9 combines with J gene TRBJ1-3, with D hard to call. Collection took place from a patient who underwent chemoradiotherapy. As DNA, the CDR3 is TGTGCCAGCAGCTTCTCAAACGTCCAGCCGAAACGATATTTT. This sequence encodes CASSFSNVQPKRYF.